This passage covers 31 T cell receptor beta chains from one sample sequenced in a study of cytomegalovirus exposure and HLA in healthy donors (dated by TCRdb to 2016 to 2017). The library relied on the immunoSEQ multiplex PCR assay. A mixture of 60 forward primers for TCR Vbeta segments and 13 reverse primers for TCR Jbeta segments was used in the multiplex PCR. Imported from immuneACCESS, the table was reduced by TCRdb to in-frame sequences with V and J called. These copies leave out some clones; in studies compared against another copy, an unresolved V gene accounts for under half, and the cause of the remainder is not known. Across this sample there are 130,000 or so clones, with around 9% seen only once. The ten largest clonotypes hold 6.5% to 8.5% of the sample. Sequenced: PBMCs. The receptors come from a woman aged 40-49 years in good health and CMV-seropositive.

This clone occurred once. The rearrangement links TRBV10-3 to TRBJ1-2; possibly TRBD1 for D (5 bases). The germline V and J ends were trimmed by 0 bases and 6 bases, with 5 bases remaining between them. Germline V gene lookup returns CDR1 ENHRY and CDR2 SYGVKD. This CDR3 spans 12 amino acids. The CDR3 DNA is TGTGCCATCAGTGAGTCCAGGGATGGCTACACCTTC. It encodes CAISESRDGYTF.

This clone was recorded a few times. The rearrangement uses TRBV9 and TRBJ2-5; 8 bases map to TRBD1. The germline gives CDR1 SGDLS, CDR2 YYNGEE. This CDR3 is built from 13 residues. Unmatched junction bases numbered 2, after V lost 3 bases and J lost 4 bases. CDR3: CASSGGQGETQYF. For the CDR3, the DNA is TGTGCCAGCAGCGGCGGACAGGGAGAGACCCAGTACTTC.

This clone was counted between two and nine times. This chain connects TRBV29-1 to TRBJ2-7, with 9 positions matching TRBD2. The V and J ends lost 5 bases and 9 bases, in that order; junction bases with no gene match: 11. Germline V lookup: CDR1 SQVTM, CDR2 ANQGSEA. This CDR3 comprises 13 residues. The CDR3 DNA is TGCAGCGTTCTAGCGGGGCGTACTACGGGGCAGTACTTC. Translated, it gives CSVLAGRTTGQYF.

This clone was seen a handful of times. The chain joins TRBV2 to TRBJ1-6; possibly TRBD1 for D (6 bases). CDR1 and CDR2 (germline): SNHLY, FYNNEI. The CDR3 consists of 14 residues. V gave up 4 bases and J gave up 9 bases, with 13 bases separating them. In DNA form, the CDR3 reads TGTGCCAGCAGTGCACAGGGCCCGGCTTCACCCCTCCACTTT. This codes for CASSAQGPASPLHF.

The chain is built from TRBV2 and TRBJ1-1, with D possibly being TRBD1 (5 bases). Between the trimmed V and J ends, which lost 6 bases and 0 bases, there was a span of 14 bases. The CDR3 is 15 amino acids. Germline V lookup: CDR1 SNHLY, CDR2 FYNNEI. CDR3 amino acids: CASSVTDSLNTEAFF. CDR3 nucleotides: TGTGCCAGCAGCGTGACAGATTCCTTGAACACTGAAGCTTTCTTT.

The rearrangement joins TRBV6-1 to TRBJ1-1, with 8 bases fitting TRBD1. This CDR3 region has 14 residues. Germline V lookup: CDR1 MNHNS, CDR2 SASEGT. The ends lost 7 bases at V and 1 base at J; junction bases unmatched: 5. DNA for the CDR3: TGTGCCAGCACTTGGACAGGGAGGAACACTGAAGCTTTCTTT. Its protein is CASTWTGRNTEAFF.

V and J are TRBV7-2 and TRBJ1-6; 7 bases match TRBD1. This CDR3 spans 14 amino acids. Germline lookup yields CDR1 SGHTA and CDR2 FQGNSA. After removal of 1 base from V and 9 bases from J, the junction contained 3 bases not matched to a gene. The CDR3 DNA reads as TGTGCCAGCAGCTTAGACAGGGGAGTTTCACCCCTCCACTTT. It yields the protein CASSLDRGVSPLHF.

This clone turned up a few times. This sequence joins TRBV18 and TRBJ1-6, with 7 bases aligning to TRBD1. Germline V gives CDR1 KGHSH, CDR2 LQKENI. The trim removed 5 bases at V and 5 bases at J, leaving 9 bases unmatched. The length of the CDR3 is 16 residues. DNA of the CDR3: TGTGCCAGCTCATCACGACCCGGGACAGATAATTCACCCCTCCACTTT. Residues: CASSSRPGTDNSPLHF.

This clone was observed a few times. This chain joins TRBV2 and TRBJ1-5, with 7 bases fitting TRBD1. Unmatched junction bases numbered 8, after V lost 9 bases and J lost 0 bases. This CDR3 is built from 15 residues. Per germline, CDR1 SNHLY and CDR2 FYNNEI. The CDR3 loop is CARVLDRSSNQPQHF. The CDR3 DNA reads TGTGCCAGAGTCCTGGACAGGTCTAGCAATCAGCCCCAGCATTTT. The full variable domain, in which reference TRBV2 and TRBJ1-5 provide the parts outside the CDR3, is EPEVTQTPSHQVTQMGQEVILRCVPISNHLYFYWYRQILGQKVEFLVSFYNNEISEKSEIFDDQFSVERPDGSNFTLKIRSTKLEDSAMYFCARVLDRSSNQPQHFGDGTRLSIL.

The genes are TRBV5-1 and TRBJ1-2; the match to TRBD1 covers 7 bases. After removal of 4 bases from V and 8 bases from J, the junction contained 8 bases not matched to a gene. CDR1 is SGHRS and CDR2 is YFSETQ in the germline V gene. The CDR3 is 13 residues long. The CDR3 DNA sequence: TGCGCCAGCAGCCCACTAACAGGGGCCGGCTACACCTTC. This gives the protein CASSPLTGAGYTF.

This clone was recorded a few times. J is TRBJ2-5 and V is TRBV11-1; tentative D call: TRBD2 (6 bases). V was clipped by 4 bases and J by 1 base, with 7 bases between them. CDR1 and CDR2 (germline): SGHAT, FQDESV (reference sequence). There are 13 residues in the CDR3. The CDR3 loop reads CASSWGVQETQYF. As DNA, the CDR3 is TGTGCCAGCAGCTGGGGGGTCCAAGAGACCCAGTACTTC.

This clone has only a few counts. The chain joins TRBV27 to TRBJ2-3; D is unresolved. CDR3 size: 14 residues. The germline V gene has CDR1 MNHEY and CDR2 SMNVEV (reference sequence). V lost 6 bases and J lost 0, with 10 bases in between. The CDR3 DNA is TGTGCCAGCAGACTTTTAAGTAGCACAGATACGCAGTATTTT. It is translated as CASRLLSSTDTQYF.

This clone was picked up a small number of times. This chain connects TRBV19 to TRBJ2-2; no clear D gene. Trimming cost V 5 bases and J 1 base, with 5 bases left between them. This CDR3 has 13 amino acids. The V gene's germline CDR1 is LNHDA and CDR2 SQIVND (reference sequence). The CDR3 DNA reads TGTGCCAGTAGTGAACTGAACACCGGGGAGCTGTTTTTT. This translates into CASSELNTGELFF.

On this clone: No conserved phenylalanine or tryptophan ends this CDR3, so it is likely a read error. The gene calls are TRBV11-3 and TRBJ1-1, with 8 bases matching TRBD1. Germline assignment: CDR1 SGHNT and CDR2 YENEEA. The CDR3 runs 13 residues. Germline trimming cut 5 bases from V and 4 bases from J; bases unmatched to any gene: 3. The CDR3, as DNA: TGTGCCAGCAGCGACACAGGGGGCACTGAAGCTTTCGTT. This translates into CASSDTGGTEAFV.

The rearrangement uses TRBV4-1 and TRBJ2-3; 10 bases are shared with TRBD2. The CDR3 totals 19 residues. J was trimmed by 0 bases and V by 4 bases; bases with no gene match: 13. Looked up from germline, CDR1 is MGHRA and CDR2 is YSYEKL. The CDR3 DNA is TGCGCCAGCAGCCGATCAGCCGGGGGTAGCGGGGGGAGCACAGATACGCAGTATTTT. Translation gives CASSRSAGGSGGSTDTQYF.

V and J are TRBV7-2 and TRBJ2-1; 14 positions agree with TRBD2. The CDR3 has 15 residues. Germline V gene lookup returns CDR1 SGHTA and CDR2 FQGNSA. V was pared by 4 bases and J by 14 bases, with 10 bases of the junction left unmatched. The CDR3 DNA follows: TGTGCCAGCAGCTCCGGACTAGCGGGGGGCCCGTGGAAGTTCTTC. This gives the protein CASSSGLAGGPWKFF.

The sample holds a few counts of this clone. The chain links TRBV2 to TRBJ2-7; no reliable D call. V lost 7 bases and J lost 3, with 7 bases in between. The germline CDR1 and CDR2 sequences are SNHLY and FYNNEI. There are 11 residues in the CDR3. The DNA of the CDR3 is TGTGCCAGCACCGGGTTCTACGAGCAGTACTTC. Residues: CASTGFYEQYF.

This clone was recorded a few times. J is TRBJ2-7 and V is TRBV11-2; no firm D call. This CDR3 has 13 residues. V was shortened by 1 base and J by 2 bases, with 6 bases between the two germline ends. Germline CDR1 SGHAT, CDR2 FQNNGV. The CDR3 DNA reads as TGTGCCAGCAGCTTAGCGTTTACCTACGAGCAGTACTTC. Protein sequence: CASSLAFTYEQYF.

This clone showed up just a few times. The chain links TRBV5-8 to TRBJ1-4, with TRBD1 matching over 9 bases. Germline V CDR1 and CDR2: SGHTS, YDEGEE. The V segment lost 10 bases and the J segment 7 bases; nucleotides outside the gene matches: 11. The CDR3 consists of 14 residues. The CDR3 reads CAGTEQGASEKLFF. CDR3 nucleotide sequence: TGTGCCGGCACCGAACAGGGGGCCTCTGAAAAACTGTTTTTT.

The chain couples TRBV5-4 to TRBJ2-7; 7 nucleotides line up with TRBD2. The CDR3 runs 14 residues. Germline CDR1 SGHNT, CDR2 YYREEE (reference sequence). With V trimmed by 2 bases and J by 2 bases, 4 bases remained unmatched. The CDR3 here is CASSLNGGTYEQYF. CDR3 bases: TGTGCCAGCAGCTTAAACGGGGGGACCTACGAGCAGTACTTC.

This chain uses TRBV7-2 with TRBJ2-7, with 9 bases lining up with TRBD1. The CDR3 covers 16 residues. From germline, CDR1 is SGHTA and CDR2 FQGNSA. V lost 1 base to trimming and J lost 6 bases; unmatched junction nucleotides: 10. CDR3 residues: CASSLEGQGISAEQYF. CDR3 nucleotides: TGTGCCAGCAGCTTAGAAGGACAGGGGATTTCTGCCGAGCAGTACTTC.

The V and J genes are TRBV5-1 and TRBJ2-2, with a weak D call TRBD2 (5 bases). The V end was cut by 0 bases, the J end by 1 base, with 7 bases between. This CDR3 is 15 amino acids long. Looked up from germline, CDR1 is SGHRS and CDR2 is YFSETQ. In nucleotides, the CDR3 is TGCGCCAGCAGCTTGGATACTAGGAACACCGGGGAGCTGTTTTTT. It codes for CASSLDTRNTGELFF.

The V gene is TRBV5-1, the J gene TRBJ2-3, with D perhaps matching TRBD2 (6 bases). CDR3 length: 13 amino acids. V lost 0 bases to trimming and J lost 6 bases, with 8 bases between them. The germline V gene encodes CDR1 SGHRS and CDR2 YFSETQ. CDR3 residues: CASSLAGGDTQYF. In DNA form, the CDR3 reads TGCGCCAGCAGCTTGGCCGGGGGTGATACGCAGTATTTT.

This sequence joins TRBV7-2 and TRBJ2-7, with D possibly being TRBD2 (5 bases). The CDR3 loop spans 14 amino acids. V dropped 3 bases and J dropped 4 bases, with 13 bases sitting between them. Germline V CDR1 and CDR2: SGHTA, FQGNSA. CDR3 residues: CASSLGLSGYEQYF. The CDR3 nucleotides are TGTGCCAGCAGCTTGGGCCTATCGGGATACGAGCAGTACTTC.

The table lists this clone with a few counts. The chain combines TRBV7-2 with TRBJ2-3, with 9 bases aligning to TRBD1. Germline values: CDR1 SGHTA, CDR2 FQGNSA. V lost 5 bases, J lost 2 bases, and 5 bases stayed unmatched. The CDR3 runs 15 residues. Written as DNA, the CDR3 is TGTGCCAGCAGCGGCACAGGGGGCCCCACAGATACGCAGTATTTT. It yields the protein CASSGTGGPTDTQYF.

This clone was seen more than once but under ten times. This chain joins TRBV7-2 and TRBJ1-5; TRBD1 is a possible D gene (6 bases). V dropped 3 bases and J dropped 6 bases, with 15 bases sitting between them. Per germline, CDR1 SGHTA and CDR2 FQGNSA. This CDR3 has 15 residues. CDR3 loop: CASSLNRDGSQPQHF. The CDR3 bases are TGTGCCAGCAGCTTGAACAGGGATGGTAGTCAGCCCCAGCATTTT. Looking up the rest from reference TRBV7-2 and TRBJ1-5 gives the full variable domain: GAGVSQSPSNKVTEKGKDVELRCDPISGHTALYWYRQSLGQGLEFLIYFQGNSAPDKSGLPSDRFSAERTGGSVSTLTIQRTQQEDSAVYLCASSLNRDGSQPQHFGDGTRLSIL.

This clone has more than one count but fewer than ten. This sequence joins TRBV6-1 and TRBJ2-3, with 9 bases fitting TRBD1. Germline CDR1 and CDR2: MNHNS and SASEGT. J lost 2 bases, V lost 6 bases, and 6 bases had no gene match. This CDR3 region has 15 residues. CDR3 residues: CASRGQGLYTDTQYF. Written as DNA, the CDR3 is TGTGCCAGCAGAGGACAGGGGCTCTACACAGATACGCAGTATTTT.

J is TRBJ2-7 and V is TRBV6-1; D remains ambiguous. Per the germline V gene, CDR1 is MNHNS and CDR2 is SASEGT. The CDR3 contains 13 residues. Deletions cut 3 bases from V and 5 bases from J, with 11 bases between. CDR3 loop: CASSEGLDNEQYF. In nucleotides, the CDR3 is TGTGCCAGCAGTGAGGGCCTCGACAACGAGCAGTACTTC.

This clone was found a few times. J is TRBJ2-7 and V is TRBV11-2, with 10 bases aligning to TRBD1. V lost 1 base to trimming and J lost 2 bases; unmatched junction nucleotides: 5. The CDR3 length is 16 residues. In germline, CDR1 is SGHAT, CDR2 FQNNGV. The CDR3 nucleotides read TGTGCCAGCAGCTTAGGGGCGGGACAGGGGCCCTACGAGCAGTACTTC. Translated: CASSLGAGQGPYEQYF.

This clone has a handful of counts. The chain joins TRBV7-2 to TRBJ2-1; possible D gene TRBD2, 6 bases. The V end was cut by 2 bases, the J end by 7 bases, with 18 bases between. The CDR3 length is 16 residues. The germline CDR1 and CDR2 sequences are SGHTA and FQGNSA. The CDR3 DNA sequence: TGTGCCAGCAGCTTAATTGGGGGGTTTTGGTCTAATGAGCAGTTCTTC. Amino acid sequence: CASSLIGGFWSNEQFF.

The rearrangement uses TRBV29-1 and TRBJ2-2; 9 bases are shared with TRBD2. This CDR3 has 14 residues. In germline, CDR1 is SQVTM, CDR2 ANQGSEA. V lost 7 bases to trimming and J lost 4 bases; unmatched junction nucleotides: 7. The CDR3: CSGRGGRGTGELFF. The CDR3 nucleotides read TGCAGCGGGCGGGGGGGAAGAGGCACCGGGGAGCTGTTTTTT.